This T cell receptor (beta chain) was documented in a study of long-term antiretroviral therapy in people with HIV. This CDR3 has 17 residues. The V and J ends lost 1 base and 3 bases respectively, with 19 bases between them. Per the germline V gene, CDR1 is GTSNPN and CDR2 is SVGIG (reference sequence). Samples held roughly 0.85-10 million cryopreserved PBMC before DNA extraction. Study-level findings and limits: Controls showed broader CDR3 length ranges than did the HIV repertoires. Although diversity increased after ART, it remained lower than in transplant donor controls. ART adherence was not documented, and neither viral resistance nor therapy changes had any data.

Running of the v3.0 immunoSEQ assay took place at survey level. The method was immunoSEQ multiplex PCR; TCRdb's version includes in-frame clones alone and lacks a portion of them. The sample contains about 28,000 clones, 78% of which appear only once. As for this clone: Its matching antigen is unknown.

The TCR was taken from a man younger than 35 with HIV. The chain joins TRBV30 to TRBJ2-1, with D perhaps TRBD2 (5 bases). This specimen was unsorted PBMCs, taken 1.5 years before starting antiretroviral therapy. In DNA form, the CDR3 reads TGTGCCTGGAGTGGAGGAGGAGTAGGGAAAGGCTACAATGAGCAGTTCTTC. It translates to CAWSGGGVGKGYNEQFF.